This TCR beta chain emerged from a study of OX40 agonist ivuxolimab in advanced cancers. Notes on the study in general: At doses 0.1 to 3.0 mg/kg, CD4+ and CD8+ clones expanded.

The assay was immunoSEQ multiplex PCR, and TCRdb's table has in-frame clones only and misses some. The profile shows 120,000 or so clones, more than 70% of them singletons. Trimming left V 1 base short and J 0 bases short, with 19 bases between. This CDR3 is built from 20 residues. Germline V gene data show CDR1 as LGHNA and CDR2 as YNFKEQ. With respect to this clone: Its antigen is as yet unknown.

The TCR was taken from an adult with an advanced solid tumor such as melanoma, head and neck, liver or kidney cancer. Sequenced here: CD4+ or CD8+ T cells sorted from blood, sampled in a trial of the OX40 agonist ivuxolimab. The chain is built from TRBV4-2 and TRBJ2-6, with D perhaps given as TRBD1 or TRBD2 (5 bases each). CDR3 sequence reads: CASSQGRGRREFSGANVLTF. CDR3 sequence (DNA): TGTGCCAGCAGCCAAGGTAGGGGACGACGGGAATTCTCTGGGGCCAACGTCCTGACTTTC.